The 25 T cell receptor beta chains below were found in one sample sequenced in a study of control samples from healthy donors and cancer patients. Assay: immunoSEQ multiplex PCR; the TCRdb copy retains only in-frame clones and omits some. This table has roughly 120,000 clones, about 93% appearing once. The specimen sequenced was blood. The receptors were sampled from a man aged 30 to 45 in good health.

The chain has TRBV24-1 and TRBJ1-2; TRBD1 aligns across 7 bases. This CDR3 has 15 residues. V gave up 4 bases and J gave up 3 bases; unmatched junction bases: 7. In germline, CDR1 is KGHDR, CDR2 SFDVKD. In nucleotides, the CDR3 is TGTGCCACCAGTGACGAGCGGCAGGGGGACTATGGCTACACCTTC. Residues: CATSDERQGDYGYTF.

V gene TRBV2 combines with J gene TRBJ2-5, with TRBD1 matching over 7 bases. CDR1 is SNHLY, CDR2 FYNNEI, per germline. The CDR3 length is 14 residues. V was pared by 4 bases and J by 6 bases, with 8 bases of the junction left unmatched. CDR3: CASSGQGSTKTQYF. CDR3 sequence (DNA): TGTGCCAGCAGTGGACAGGGAAGTACGAAGACCCAGTACTTC. Using reference TRBV2 and TRBJ2-5 for the parts outside the CDR3, the full variable domain is EPEVTQTPSHQVTQMGQEVILRCVPISNHLYFYWYRQILGQKVEFLVSFYNNEISEKSEIFDDQFSVERPDGSNFTLKIRSTKLEDSAMYFCASSGQGSTKTQYFGPGTRLLVL.

As DNA, the CDR3 is TGTGCCAGTAGTGGCAGGAACACCGGGGAGCTGTTTTTT. Translation: CASSGRNTGELFF. This chain uses TRBV19 with TRBJ2-2; D not resolved. Germline-derived CDR1 and CDR2 are LNHDA and SQIVND (reference sequence). This CDR3 comprises 13 residues. With 5 bases removed from V and 1 base from J, the gap between germline ends came to 5 bases.

This chain connects TRBV27 to TRBJ2-2, with 7 bases matching TRBD1. The CDR3 runs to 15 residues. The ends lost 3 bases at V and 5 bases at J; junction bases unmatched: 6. Germline loops: CDR1 MNHEY, CDR2 SMNVEV (reference sequence). The CDR3 DNA is TGTGCCAGCAGTTTGACAGGGTTGTCGACCGGGGAGCTGTTTTTT. It specifies CASSLTGLSTGELFF.

This clone has a handful of counts. The rearrangement joins TRBV19 to TRBJ1-6; tentative D call: TRBD1 (5 bases). The CDR3 extends over 14 amino acids. Trimming removed 4 bases at V and 12 bases at J, with 16 bases between. Germline CDR1 and CDR2: LNHDA and SQIVND (reference sequence). Written as DNA, the CDR3 is TGTGCCAGTAGTAGAGCAGGGCCCTCTGGACCCCTCCACTTT. Amino acids: CASSRAGPSGPLHF.

Only a few counts were recorded for this clone. This chain uses TRBV5-4 with TRBJ2-3; D not resolved. This CDR3 comprises 16 residues. Germline lookup yields CDR1 SGHNT and CDR2 YYREEE (reference sequence). The V end was cut by 0 bases, the J end by 5 bases, with 16 bases between. DNA for the CDR3: TGTGCCAGCAGCTTGGCCGCAGACCCATCGGGAGATACGCAGTATTTT. Translating gives CASSLAADPSGDTQYF.

This chain joins TRBV4-2 and TRBJ1-2; a weak D match, TRBD1 (5 bases). This CDR3 has 15 amino acids. Trimming removed 0 bases from V and 3 bases from J, with 11 bases in between. Germline V gene sequence: CDR1 LGHNA, CDR2 YNFKEQ. The CDR3 nucleotides are TGTGCCAGCAGCCAAGACGGGACCCAAGACTATGGCTACACCTTC. This sequence encodes CASSQDGTQDYGYTF.

The chain is built from TRBV18 and TRBJ1-1, with D unclear. Trimming removed 5 bases at V and 4 bases at J, with 8 bases between. Germline lookup yields CDR1 KGHSH and CDR2 LQKENI. CDR3 length equals 12 residues. CDR3 DNA: TGTGCCAGCTCAAGTTTGGGCACTGAAGCTTTCTTT. Translated: CASSSLGTEAFF.

The V gene is TRBV27, the J gene TRBJ2-3; D not resolved. Germline assignment: CDR1 MNHEY and CDR2 SMNVEV (reference sequence). The CDR3 covers 13 residues. The V and J ends lost 5 bases and 6 bases respectively, with 12 bases between them. The CDR3 DNA follows: TGTGCCAGCAGTCGAGGTCCCTCGGATACGCAGTATTTT. Translation gives CASSRGPSDTQYF.

The CDR3 coding sequence is TGTGCCAGCAGCTTACCCTCACCGAAGCAGTATTTT. This encodes CASSLPSPKQYF. This chain links TRBV7-2 with TRBJ2-3; D is ambiguous. V lost 2 bases and J 11 bases, leaving 11 bases between the germline ends. CDR1 is SGHTA and CDR2 is FQGNSA in the germline V gene. The CDR3 has 12 amino acids.

A single count supports this clone. At one end the junction does not follow the germline gene, possibly because of a read error. V and J are TRBV7-9 and TRBJ1-1, with 7 bases identical to TRBD1. The CDR3 has 15 residues. Germline V gene lookup returns CDR1 SEHNR and CDR2 FQNEAQ (reference sequence). CDR3 sequence (DNA): TGTGCCAGCACCTTAAGAGGGGGCGTGGACACTGAAGCTTTCTTT. Encoded protein: CASTLRGGVDTEAFF.

In its sample, this clone was seen once. The rearrangement joins TRBV5-1 to TRBJ2-7, with unresolved D. Germline V CDR1 and CDR2: SGHRS, YFSETQ. The germline V and J ends were trimmed by 4 bases and 4 bases, with 9 bases remaining between them. The CDR3 contains 12 residues. CDR3 DNA sequence: TGCGCCAGCAGCGTAGACTTATACGAGCAGTACTTC. It is translated as CASSVDLYEQYF.

This chain links TRBV5-1 with TRBJ2-3, with 11 nucleotides matching TRBD2. This CDR3 spans 17 amino acids. J was trimmed by 6 bases and V by 0 bases; bases with no gene match: 9. The V gene's germline CDR1 is SGHRS and CDR2 YFSETQ. CDR3 bases: TGCGCCAGCAGCTTGGAGGGACTAGCGGTAACCGCGGATACGCAGTATTTT. Amino acids: CASSLEGLAVTADTQYF. Variable domain in full (rest from reference TRBV5-1 and TRBJ2-3): KAGVTQTPRYLIKTRGQQVTLSCSPISGHRSVSWYQQTPGQGLQFLFEYFSETQRNKGNFPGRFSGRQFSNSRSEMNVSTLELGDSALYLCASSLEGLAVTADTQYFGPGTRLTVL.

V usage is TRBV18 and J usage is TRBJ2-7; no definite D call. The V gene's germline CDR1 is KGHSH and CDR2 LQKENI. This CDR3 comprises 12 residues. The ends were cut back, 3 bases at V and 4 bases at J, with 7 bases in the middle. In nucleotides, the CDR3 is TGTGCCAGCTCACCGGGCGAGTACGAGCAGTACTTC. Amino acid sequence: CASSPGEYEQYF.

This clone was seen a single time. This chain joins TRBV29-1 and TRBJ1-2; D is unresolved. V was pared by 4 bases and J by 3 bases, with 6 bases between. Germline loops: CDR1 SQVTM, CDR2 ANQGSEA. The CDR3 covers 11 residues. CDR3 region: CSVGKDYGYTF. The CDR3 region has the DNA TGCAGCGTTGGTAAGGACTATGGCTACACCTTC.

The CDR3 nucleotides are TGTGCCAGCAGCTTAACGGGACAGGGGACTGAAGCTTTCTTT. This translates into CASSLTGQGTEAFF. The chain carries TRBV7-3 and TRBJ1-1; 10 nucleotides match TRBD1. Germline V lookup: CDR1 SGHTA, CDR2 FQGTGA. The ends lost 0 bases at V and 5 bases at J; junction bases unmatched: 0. This CDR3 is built from 14 residues. Based on the CDR3 plus reference TRBV7-3 and TRBJ1-1, the full variable domain is GAGVSQTPSNKVTEKGKYVELRCDPISGHTALYWYRQSLGQGPEFLIYFQGTGAADDSGLPNDRFFAVRPEGSVSTLKIQRTERGDSAVYLCASSLTGQGTEAFFGQGTRLTVV.

The rearrangement uses TRBV24-1 and TRBJ2-1; 7 positions match TRBD2. This CDR3 is built from 17 residues. Germline trimming cut 4 bases from V and 4 bases from J; bases unmatched to any gene: 12. The V gene's germline CDR1 is KGHDR and CDR2 SFDVKD. The CDR3 bases are TGTGCCACCAGTGACCCGGAGACTAGCAGTCCTTACAATGAGCAGTTCTTC. Translation gives CATSDPETSSPYNEQFF.

The chain is built from TRBV14 and TRBJ1-2, with D uncertain. CDR1 and CDR2 from the germline V gene are SGHDN and FVKESK. Between the trimmed V and J ends, which lost 4 bases and 8 bases, there was a span of 20 bases. The CDR3 is made up of 15 amino acids. Here the CDR3 DNA reads TGTGCCAGCAGCCTCTCGGGTCTCACCCTCGGGGGCTACACCTTC. Residues: CASSLSGLTLGGYTF.

This chain connects TRBV18 to TRBJ2-5, with 11 nucleotides matching TRBD2. The trim removed 6 bases at V and 1 base at J, leaving 7 bases unmatched. CDR3 length: 16 residues. Germline V gene sequence: CDR1 KGHSH, CDR2 LQKENI. CDR3 residues: CASSPRLAGSQETQYF. The DNA of the CDR3 is TGTGCCAGCTCTCCGAGACTAGCGGGGAGCCAAGAGACCCAGTACTTC.

The chain employs TRBV28 and TRBJ1-4, with TRBD1 as a possible D gene (5 bases). CDR1 is MDHEN and CDR2 is SYDVKM in the germline V gene. CDR3 size: 14 residues. Trimming pared 7 bases from V and 8 bases from J, leaving 17 bases between. The CDR3 here is CASTRPGSREKLFF. In DNA form, the CDR3 reads TGTGCCAGCACCAGACCAGGGTCTCGCGAAAAACTGTTTTTT.

The V and J genes are TRBV2 and TRBJ2-7; 7 nucleotides line up with TRBD2. V lost 1 base to trimming and J lost 4 bases; unmatched junction nucleotides: 1. Per germline, CDR1 SNHLY and CDR2 FYNNEI. The CDR3 runs 13 residues. The CDR3 coding sequence is TGTGCCAGCAGTGAAGGGGAGGGATACGAGCAGTACTTC. Translation gives CASSEGEGYEQYF.

The CDR3 protein is CASSGISGTGGYTF. DNA for the CDR3: TGTGCTAGTTCAGGAATTTCGGGCACGGGCGGCTACACCTTC. This sequence joins TRBV12-5 and TRBJ1-2; no reliable D call. V lost 8 bases and J lost 8, with 21 bases in between. Germline CDR1 is LGHNT and CDR2 is FRNRAP. This CDR3 has 14 amino acids.

The V gene is TRBV28, the J gene TRBJ1-2, with 8 bases matching TRBD1. V was clipped by 6 bases and J by 5 bases; unmatched bases: 8. CDR3 length: 14 amino acids. Germline-derived CDR1 and CDR2 are MDHEN and SYDVKM. CDR3 region: CASRIDRGGYGYTF. The CDR3 DNA follows: TGTGCCAGCAGGATTGACAGGGGTGGTTATGGCTACACCTTC.

This chain joins TRBV6-5 and TRBJ1-3; the D is unclear. This CDR3 region has 14 residues. Between the trimmed V and J ends, which lost 2 bases and 0 bases, there was a span of 5 bases. Germline assignment: CDR1 MNHEY and CDR2 SVGAGI. CDR3 in amino acids: CASSYKGSGNTIYF. The CDR3, as DNA: TGTGCCAGCAGTTACAAAGGCTCTGGAAACACCATATATTTT.

This chain connects TRBV19 to TRBJ1-1; 7 bases agree with TRBD1. CDR3 length: 13 amino acids. Looked up from germline, CDR1 is LNHDA and CDR2 is SQIVND (reference sequence). After removal of 7 bases from V and 4 bases from J, the junction contained 6 bases not matched to a gene. Here the CDR3 DNA reads TGTGCCAGTACCACGACAGGGATCACTGAAGCTTTCTTT. Protein sequence: CASTTTGITEAFF.